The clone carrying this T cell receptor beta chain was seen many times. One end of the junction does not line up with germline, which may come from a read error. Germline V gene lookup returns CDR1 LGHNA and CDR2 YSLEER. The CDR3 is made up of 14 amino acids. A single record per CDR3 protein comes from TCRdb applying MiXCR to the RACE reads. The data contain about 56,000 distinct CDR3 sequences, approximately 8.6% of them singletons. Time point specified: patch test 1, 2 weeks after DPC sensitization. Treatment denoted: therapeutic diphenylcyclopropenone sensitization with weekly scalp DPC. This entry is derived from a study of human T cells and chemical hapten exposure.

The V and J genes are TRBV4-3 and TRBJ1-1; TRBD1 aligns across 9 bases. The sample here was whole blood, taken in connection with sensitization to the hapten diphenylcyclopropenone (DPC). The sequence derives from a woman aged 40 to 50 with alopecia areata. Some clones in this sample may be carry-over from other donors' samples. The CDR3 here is CASGQTGGYTEAFF. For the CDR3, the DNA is TGCGCCAGCGGCCAAACAGGGGGCTACACTGAAGCTTTCTTT.